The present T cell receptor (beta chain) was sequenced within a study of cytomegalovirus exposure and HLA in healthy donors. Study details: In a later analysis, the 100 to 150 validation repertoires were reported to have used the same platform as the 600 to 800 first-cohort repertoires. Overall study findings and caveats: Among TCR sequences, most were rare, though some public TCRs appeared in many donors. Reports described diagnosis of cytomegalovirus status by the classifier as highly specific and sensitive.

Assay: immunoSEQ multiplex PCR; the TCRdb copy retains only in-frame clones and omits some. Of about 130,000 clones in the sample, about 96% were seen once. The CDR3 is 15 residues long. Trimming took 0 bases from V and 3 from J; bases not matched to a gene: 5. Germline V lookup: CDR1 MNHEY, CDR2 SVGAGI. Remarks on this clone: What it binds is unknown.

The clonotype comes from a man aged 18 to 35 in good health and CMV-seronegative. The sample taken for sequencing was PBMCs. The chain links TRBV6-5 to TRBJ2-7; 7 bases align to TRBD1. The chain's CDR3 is CASSYSGQVGYEQYF. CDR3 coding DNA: TGTGCCAGCAGTTACTCCGGACAGGTTGGCTACGAGCAGTACTTC.